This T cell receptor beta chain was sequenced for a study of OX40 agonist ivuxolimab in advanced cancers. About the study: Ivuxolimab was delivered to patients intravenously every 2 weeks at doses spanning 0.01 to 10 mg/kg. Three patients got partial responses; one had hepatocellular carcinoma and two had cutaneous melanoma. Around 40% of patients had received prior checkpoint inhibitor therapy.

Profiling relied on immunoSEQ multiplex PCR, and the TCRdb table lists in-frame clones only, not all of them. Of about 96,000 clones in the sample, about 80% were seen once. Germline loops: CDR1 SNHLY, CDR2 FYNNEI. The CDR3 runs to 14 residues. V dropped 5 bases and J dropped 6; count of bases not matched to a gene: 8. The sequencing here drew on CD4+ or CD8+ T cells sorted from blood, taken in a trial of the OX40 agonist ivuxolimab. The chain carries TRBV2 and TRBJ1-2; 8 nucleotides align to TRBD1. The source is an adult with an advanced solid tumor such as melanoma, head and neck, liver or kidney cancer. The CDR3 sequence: CASSSGQGVDGYTF. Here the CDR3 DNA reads TGTGCCAGCAGTAGTGGACAGGGAGTAGATGGCTACACCTTC.